This T cell receptor beta chain emerged from a study of cytomegalovirus exposure and HLA in healthy donors. Study at large: A later analysis reported the 95 to 150 validation repertoires used the same platform as the 666 first-cohort repertoires. Study-wide findings and caveats: Rarity marked most TCR sequences, yet some public TCRs occurred in many donors. Associated with cytomegalovirus, according to the listing, were 150 to 200 TCR beta chains. Cytomegalovirus status, reportedly, was diagnosed with high specificity and sensitivity by the classifier.

Points on this clone: Its antigen is unidentified.

Profiling relied on immunoSEQ multiplex PCR, and the TCRdb table lists in-frame clones only, not all of them. The repertoire holds around 73,000 clones, with roughly 90% as singletons. The germline gives CDR1 MDHEN, CDR2 SYDVKM. The CDR3 runs 18 residues. Unmatched junction bases numbered 17, after V lost 3 bases and J lost 7 bases. The sample was PBMCs. The V gene is TRBV28, the J gene TRBJ1-4, with TRBD1 identical over 7 bases. The sequence came from a woman between 18 and 30 years old in good health and CMV-seropositive. The DNA for the CDR3 is TGTGCCAGCAGTTTTAACCCTCGAACCGGGACAGTCTCTGAAAAACTGTTTTTT. The encoded protein is CASSFNPRTGTVSEKLFF.